The 8 T cell receptor beta chains listed next were all sequenced from one sample in a study of T cell repertoires in cytomegalovirus infection. These receptors lack a known antigen. Via MiXCR, TCRdb re-called the reads, giving one row per CDR3 protein. The sample contains some 940,000 distinct CDR3 sequences, 30% to 40% of which appear only once. The source was cultured CD8+ T cells from PBMCs, collected from culture after CMV antigen stimulation. The source of these receptors is a human donor in good health (CMV status not recorded). Some clones in this sample may be carry-over from other donors' samples.

This clonotype was observed a handful of times. The chain combines TRBV7-9 with TRBJ1-1; TRBD1 might be the D (5 bases). Germline V CDR1 and CDR2: SEHNR, FQNEAQ (reference sequence). V was clipped by 0 bases and J by 4 bases, with 9 bases between them. This CDR3 contains 14 residues. In DNA form, the CDR3 reads TGTGCCAGCAGCTTAGCACAGCAGGGCACTGAAGCTTTCTTT. Encoded protein: CASSLAQQGTEAFF.

The rearrangement uses TRBV20-1 and TRBJ2-7, with D possibly TRBD2 on 7 matching bases. CDR3 length equals 13 residues. Germline loops: CDR1 DFQATT, CDR2 SNEGSKA (reference sequence). The germline V and J ends were trimmed by 3 bases and 5 bases, with 14 bases remaining between them. The chain's CDR3 is CSASKRGGDEQYF. The CDR3, as DNA: TGCAGTGCTAGTAAAAGGGGGGGAGACGAGCAGTACTTC.

The rearrangement joins TRBV6-1 to TRBJ2-2; D is possibly TRBD1 or TRBD2 (5 bases each). This CDR3 comprises 14 residues. The germline gives CDR1 MNHNS, CDR2 SASEGT. V lost 4 bases and J lost 7, with 13 bases in between. Written as DNA, the CDR3 is TGTGCCAGCAGTGGCCGAGGGGAACACGGGGAGCTGTTTTTT. Protein product: CASSGRGEHGELFF.

A few counts support this clonotype. The chain has TRBV7-2 and TRBJ2-3; D remains ambiguous. With 0 bases removed from V and 0 bases from J, the gap between germline ends came to 13 bases. This CDR3 spans 17 amino acids. Germline assignment: CDR1 SGHTA and CDR2 FQGNSA. The CDR3 bases are TGTGCCAGCAGCTTAGCGAGACTTAGGGTTAGCACAGATACGCAGTATTTT. This translates into CASSLARLRVSTDTQYF.

As to this clonotype: Possible read error: a much larger clone is one base away. In DNA form, the CDR3 reads TGTGCCAGCGACGACAGGGGGAGAGGCACAGATACGCAGTATTTT. This translates into CASDDRGRGTDTQYF. The chain is built from TRBV7-8 and TRBJ2-3; the match to TRBD1 covers 9 bases. The V segment lost 8 bases and the J segment 1 base; nucleotides outside the gene matches: 7. CDR1 SGHVS and CDR2 FQNEAQ come from the germline V gene. This CDR3 is built from 15 residues. Supplemented by reference TRBV7-8 and TRBJ2-3, the full variable domain reads GAGVSQSPRYKVAKRGQDVALRCDPISGHVSLFWYQQALGQGPEFLTYFQNEAQLDKSGLPSDRFFAERPEGSVSTLKIQRTQQEDSAVYLCASDDRGRGTDTQYFGPGTRLTVL.

V usage is TRBV5-4 and J usage is TRBJ1-2; 8 bases line up with TRBD1. V lost 0 bases and J lost 2; bases outside the gene matches: 6. The CDR3 totals 16 residues. Germline V gene sequence: CDR1 SGHNT, CDR2 YYREEE (reference sequence). The CDR3 loop is CASSLDPRQGNYGYTF. CDR3 bases: TGTGCCAGCAGCTTGGACCCTAGACAGGGGAACTATGGCTACACCTTC.

Worth noting for this clonotype: Germline is not matched at one junction end, which may reflect a read error. The chain has TRBV4-1 and TRBJ2-3; D gene ambiguous. Germline V gene lookup returns CDR1 MGHRA and CDR2 YSYEKL. The CDR3 extends over 15 amino acids. CDR3 sequence reads: CASSQVRKSTDTQYF. The DNA for the CDR3 is TGTGCCAGCAGCCAAGTAAGGAAATCCACAGATACGCAGTATTTT.

CDR3 sequence: CASSARENMNTEAFF. The CDR3 DNA is TGTGCCAGCAGTGCCCGAGAGAACATGAACACTGAAGCTTTCTTT. J is TRBJ1-1 and V is TRBV6-6; D not certain. Germline CDR1 is MNHNY and CDR2 is SVGAGI (reference sequence). This CDR3 comprises 15 residues. Trimming shortened V by 5 bases and J by 0 bases, and 13 bases separated the two germline ends.